A selection of T cell receptor beta chains follows, all from one sample in a study of T cell repertoires in cytomegalovirus infection. TCRdb fed the reads into MiXCR, producing one record per CDR3 protein. The sample carries fewer than 1,000,000 distinct CDR3 sequences, around 32% recorded once. Their cognate antigens are unknown. Specimen: cultured CD8+ T cells from PBMCs, collected from culture after CMV antigen stimulation. The receptor source for this set is a human donor in good health (CMV status not recorded). Some clones in this sample may be carry-over from other donors' samples. Each CDR3 is given with its conserved first and last residue. Each record gives: V gene, J gene, clone size, D gene, CDR3 protein, CDR3 DNA. The D gene is left open where the match is weak. The size entry is marked missing in some rows and otherwise reads once, few, many or a size class.

>TRBV7-9|TRBJ1-1|.|TRBD1
CASTGTGATEAFF
TGTGCCAGCACCGGGACAGGGGCCACTGAAGCTTTCTTT
>TRBV27|TRBJ2-7|few|TRBD1
CASSTRIRDSVYEQYF
TGTGCCAGCAGCACAAGGATAAGGGACAGCGTTTACGAGCAGTACTTC
>TRBV7-9|TRBJ1-5|many|.
CASSRTDGSNQPQHF
TGTGCCAGCAGCCGAACCGACGGTAGCAATCAGCCCCAGCATTTT
>TRBV6-5|TRBJ1-1|few|TRBD1
CASSYDRATEAFF
TGTGCCAGCAGTTACGACAGGGCCACTGAAGCTTTCTTT
>TRBV7-2|TRBJ1-5|many|.
CASSLVTASNQPQHF
TGTGCCAGCAGCTTAGTAACAGCAAGCAATCAGCCCCAGCATTTT
>TRBV19|TRBJ1-2|.|.
CASSIIGGPGYTF
TGTGCCAGTAGTATAATAGGGGGTCCTGGCTACACCTTC
>TRBV7-6|TRBJ2-5|few|.
CAIPGRRYLGETQYF
TGTGCCATCCCGGGGCGGCGCTACCTCGGAGAGACCCAGTACTTC
>TRBV5-4|TRBJ2-1|.|.
CASSLILGGSYNEQFF
TGTGCCAGCAGCTTAATATTAGGGGGCTCCTACAATGAGCAGTTCTTC
>TRBV13|TRBJ2-7|.|.
CASSPPRVGYEQYF
TGTGCCAGCAGCCCCCCCCGAGTGGGCTACGAGCAGTACTTC
>TRBV7-6|TRBJ2-1|many|.
CASSLVWGASSYNEQFF
TGTGCCAGCAGCTTAGTGTGGGGGGCGAGCTCCTACAATGAGCAGTTCTTC
>TRBV7-9|TRBJ1-5|.|.
CASSNLTRVGQPQHF
TGTGCCAGCAGTAACCTAACCAGGGTAGGTCAGCCCCAGCATTTT
>TRBV6-1|TRBJ1-1|few|.
CASTRKMAANMNTEAFF
TGTGCCAGCACTCGAAAGATGGCAGCAAACATGAACACTGAAGCTTTCTTT
>TRBV7-9|TRBJ1-1|.|TRBD1
CASSLAGQDSMNTEAFF
TGTGCCAGCAGCTTAGCAGGACAGGACTCCATGAACACTGAAGCTTTCTTT
>TRBV19|TRBJ2-7|.|TRBD1
CASSPRGQGNEQYF
TGTGCCAGTAGTCCCAGGGGACAGGGAAACGAGCAGTACTTC
>TRBV28|TRBJ1-2|many|.
CASSLIGGTDYGYTF
TGTGCCAGCAGTTTGATTGGAGGGACCGACTATGGCTACACCTTC
>TRBV5-6|TRBJ1-6|few|.
CASSVGYSPLHF
TGTGCCAGCAGCGTGGGGTATTCACCCCTCCACTTT
>TRBV6-2/TRBV6-3|TRBJ1-6|few|TRBD1
CASSYGRGLPNSPLHF
TGTGCCAGCAGTTACGGGAGGGGGCTTCCTAATTCACCCCTCCACTTT